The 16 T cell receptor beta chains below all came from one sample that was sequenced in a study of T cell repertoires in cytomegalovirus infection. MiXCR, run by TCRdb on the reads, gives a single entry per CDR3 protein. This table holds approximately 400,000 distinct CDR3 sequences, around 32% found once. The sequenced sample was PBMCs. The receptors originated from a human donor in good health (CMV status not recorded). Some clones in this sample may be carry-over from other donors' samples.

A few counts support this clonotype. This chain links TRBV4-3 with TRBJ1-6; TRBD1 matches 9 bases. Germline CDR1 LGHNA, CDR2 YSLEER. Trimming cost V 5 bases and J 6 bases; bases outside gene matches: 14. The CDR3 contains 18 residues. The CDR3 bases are TGCGCCAGCAGCGCTTGGACAGGGGAGGTCGGGTCTAATTCACCCCTCCACTTT. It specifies CASSAWTGEVGSNSPLHF.

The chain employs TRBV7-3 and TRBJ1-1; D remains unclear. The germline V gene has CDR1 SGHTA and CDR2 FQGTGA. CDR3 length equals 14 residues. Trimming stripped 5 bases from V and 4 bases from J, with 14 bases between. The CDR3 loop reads CASSPGRGSTEAFF. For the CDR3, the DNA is TGTGCCAGCAGCCCCGGCCGGGGAAGCACTGAAGCTTTCTTT.

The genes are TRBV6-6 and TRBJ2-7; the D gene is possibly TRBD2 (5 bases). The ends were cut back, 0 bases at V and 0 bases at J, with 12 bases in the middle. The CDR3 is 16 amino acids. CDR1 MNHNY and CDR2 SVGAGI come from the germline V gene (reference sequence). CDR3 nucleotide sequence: TGTGCCAGCAGTTACTCGAGAACGCTAGCCTCCTACGAGCAGTACTTC. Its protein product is CASSYSRTLASYEQYF.

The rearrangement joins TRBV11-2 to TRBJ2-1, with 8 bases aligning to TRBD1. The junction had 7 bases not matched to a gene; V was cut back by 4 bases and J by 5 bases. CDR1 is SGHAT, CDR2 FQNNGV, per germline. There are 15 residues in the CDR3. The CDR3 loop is CASSSQDRDNNEQFF. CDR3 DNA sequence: TGTGCCAGCAGCTCCCAGGACAGGGACAACAATGAGCAGTTCTTC.

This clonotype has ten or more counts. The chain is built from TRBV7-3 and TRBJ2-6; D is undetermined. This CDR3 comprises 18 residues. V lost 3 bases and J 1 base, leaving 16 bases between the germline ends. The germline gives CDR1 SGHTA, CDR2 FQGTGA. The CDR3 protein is CASSFSGSPVSGANVLTF. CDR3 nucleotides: TGTGCCAGCAGCTTCTCAGGAAGCCCGGTATCTGGGGCCAACGTCCTGACTTTC.

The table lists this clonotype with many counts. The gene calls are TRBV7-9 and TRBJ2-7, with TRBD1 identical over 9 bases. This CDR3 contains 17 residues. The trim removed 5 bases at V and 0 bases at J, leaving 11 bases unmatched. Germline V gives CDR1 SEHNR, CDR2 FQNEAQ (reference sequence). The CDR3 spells CASSTTGQGSPSYEQYF. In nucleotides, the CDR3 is TGTGCCAGCAGCACCACCGGACAGGGGAGTCCCTCCTACGAGCAGTACTTC.

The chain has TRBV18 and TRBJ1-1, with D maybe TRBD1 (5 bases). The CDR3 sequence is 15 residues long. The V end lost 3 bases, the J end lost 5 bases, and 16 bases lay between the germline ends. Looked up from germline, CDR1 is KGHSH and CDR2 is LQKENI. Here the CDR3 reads CASSPQDGTWTEAFF. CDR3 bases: TGTGCCAGCTCACCCCAGGACGGGACGTGGACTGAAGCTTTCTTT.

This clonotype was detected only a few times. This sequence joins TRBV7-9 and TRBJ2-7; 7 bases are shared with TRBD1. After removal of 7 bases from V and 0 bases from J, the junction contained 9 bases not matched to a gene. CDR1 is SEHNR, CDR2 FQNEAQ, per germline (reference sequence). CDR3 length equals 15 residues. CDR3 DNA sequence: TGTGCCAGCACGCCACCGGGACAGCGCTCCTACGAGCAGTACTTC. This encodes CASTPPGQRSYEQYF.

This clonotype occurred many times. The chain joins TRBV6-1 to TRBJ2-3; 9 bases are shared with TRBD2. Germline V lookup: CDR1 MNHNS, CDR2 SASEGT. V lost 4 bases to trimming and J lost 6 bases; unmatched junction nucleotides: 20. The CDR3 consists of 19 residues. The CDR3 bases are TGTGCCAGCAGTGGGGGGAGGGGACTAGCTCGACAGCGGGCGGATACGCAGTATTTT. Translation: CASSGGRGLARQRADTQYF.

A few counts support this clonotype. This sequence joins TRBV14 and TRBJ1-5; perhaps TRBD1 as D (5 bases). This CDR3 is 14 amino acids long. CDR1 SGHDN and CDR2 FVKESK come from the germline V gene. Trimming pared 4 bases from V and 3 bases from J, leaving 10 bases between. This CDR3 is CASSRGGYNQPQHF. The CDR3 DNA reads TGTGCCAGCAGCCGCGGGGGTTACAATCAGCCCCAGCATTTT.

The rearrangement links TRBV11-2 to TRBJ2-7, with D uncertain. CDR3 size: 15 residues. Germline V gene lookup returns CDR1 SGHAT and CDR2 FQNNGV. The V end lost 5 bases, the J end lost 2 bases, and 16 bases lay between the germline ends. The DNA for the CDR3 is TGTGCCAGCAGCCTAGGGCACAGTACCACCTACGAGCAGTACTTC. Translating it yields CASSLGHSTTYEQYF.

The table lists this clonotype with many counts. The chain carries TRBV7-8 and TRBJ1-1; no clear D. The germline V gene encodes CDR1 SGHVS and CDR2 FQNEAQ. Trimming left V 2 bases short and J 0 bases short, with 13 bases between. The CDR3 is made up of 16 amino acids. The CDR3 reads CASSLRSRPLNTEAFF. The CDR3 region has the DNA TGTGCCAGCAGCTTACGCTCTCGCCCTTTGAACACTGAAGCTTTCTTT. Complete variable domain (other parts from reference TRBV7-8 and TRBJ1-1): GAGVSQSPRYKVAKRGQDVALRCDPISGHVSLFWYQQALGQGPEFLTYFQNEAQLDKSGLPSDRFFAERPEGSVSTLKIQRTQQEDSAVYLCASSLRSRPLNTEAFFGQGTRLTVV.

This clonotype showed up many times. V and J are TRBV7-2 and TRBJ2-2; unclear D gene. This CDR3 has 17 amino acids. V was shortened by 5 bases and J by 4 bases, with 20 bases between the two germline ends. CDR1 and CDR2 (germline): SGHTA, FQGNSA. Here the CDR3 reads CASSTSGVSYPTGELFF. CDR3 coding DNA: TGTGCCAGCAGCACAAGTGGGGTTTCCTACCCCACCGGGGAGCTGTTTTTT.

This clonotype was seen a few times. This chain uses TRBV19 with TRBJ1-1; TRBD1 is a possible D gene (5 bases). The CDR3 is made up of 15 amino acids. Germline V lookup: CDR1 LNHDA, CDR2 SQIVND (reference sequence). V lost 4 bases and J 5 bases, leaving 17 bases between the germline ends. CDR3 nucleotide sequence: TGTGCCAGTAGTACGGGCGGGACTGGGAGAACTGAAGCTTTCTTT. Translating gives CASSTGGTGRTEAFF. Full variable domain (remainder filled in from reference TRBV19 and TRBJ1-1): DGGITQSPKYLFRKEGQNVTLSCEQNLNHDAMYWYRQDPGQGLRLIYYSQIVNDFQKGDIAEGYSVSREKKESFPLTVTSAQKNPTAFYLCASSTGGTGRTEAFFGQGTRLTVV.

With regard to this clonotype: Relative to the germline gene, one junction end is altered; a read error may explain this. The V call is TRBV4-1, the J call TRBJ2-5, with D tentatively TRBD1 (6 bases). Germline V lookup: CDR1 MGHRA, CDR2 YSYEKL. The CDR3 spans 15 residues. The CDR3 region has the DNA TGCGCCAGCAGTGTCATCCGGGACACAAAAGAGCCCCAGTACTTC. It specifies CASSVIRDTKEPQYF.

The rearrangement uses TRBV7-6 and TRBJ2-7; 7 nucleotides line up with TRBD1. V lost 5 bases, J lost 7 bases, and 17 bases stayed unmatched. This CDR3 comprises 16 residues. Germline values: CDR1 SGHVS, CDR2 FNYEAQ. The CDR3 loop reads CASSPTTGPTLREQYF. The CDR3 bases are TGTGCCAGCAGCCCCACGACAGGGCCCACCCTACGGGAGCAGTACTTC.